This T cell receptor beta chain was found in a study of Graves' ophthalmopathy and Graves' hyperthyroidism. Amplification of the TCR beta CDR3 regions used RNA transcripts (as template). First-round RT-PCR with HTBI primers preceded a second-round multiplex PCR. Each CDR3 protein gets one entry after TCRdb re-called the multiplex PCR reads with MiXCR. Seen here are under 400,000 distinct CDR3 sequences, roughly 15% observed once, and the top ten hold 9% to 15%. The CDR3 extends over 13 amino acids. Germline V gene data show CDR1 as MNHNS and CDR2 as SASEGT. V lost 4 bases, J lost 3 bases, and 9 bases lay in between. Many counts were recorded for this clonotype. Donors with ophthalmopathy: moderate-to-severe activity, CAS ≥3, NOSPECS ≥4, duration under 3 months.

The sample taken for sequencing was peripheral blood. The chain carries TRBV6-1 and TRBJ1-2, with D hard to call. The clonotype comes from an adult man with Graves' ophthalmopathy. The CDR3 DNA reads TGTGCCAGCAGTGGGGGTTTTGACTATGGCTACACCTTC. It yields the protein CASSGGFDYGYTF.